One and the same sample provided the 32 T cell receptor beta chains below, sequenced in a study of T cell repertoires in ileal Crohn's disease. Data came from immunoSEQ multiplex PCR; TCRdb stores just in-frame clones and leaves some out. The sample has about 17,000 clones; 60% to 75% are singletons. Time point in this sample: neoterminal ileum biopsy at postoperative endoscopy, about 6 months after surgery. The sequencing input was ileal tissue. The receptors shown here come from an adult with Crohn's disease.

The chain has TRBV6-1 and TRBJ1-6; 8 nucleotides line up with TRBD1. CDR1 is MNHNS and CDR2 is SASEGT in the germline V gene. J gave up 6 bases and V 8 bases, and 6 bases lay outside the gene matches. The CDR3 spans 14 residues. Here the CDR3 reads CASDRGASNSPLHF. The CDR3 coding sequence is TGTGCCAGCGACAGGGGTGCATCTAATTCACCCCTCCACTTT.

This clone was counted only a few times. This chain links TRBV10-3 with TRBJ2-1; 13 nucleotides line up with TRBD2. Per the germline V gene, CDR1 is ENHRY and CDR2 is SYGVKD. The junction had 12 bases not matched to a gene; V was cut back by 10 bases and J by 3 bases. The CDR3 is 17 amino acids. The DNA of the CDR3 is TGTGCCACCAATCCCGAGTGGACTAGCGGGGGCTACAATGAGCAGTTCTTC. This translates into CATNPEWTSGGYNEQFF.

This clone occurred a few times. V and J are TRBV4-1 and TRBJ2-1; D remains ambiguous. CDR3 length: 14 residues. The V gene lost 2 bases and the J gene lost 5 bases, with 10 bases spanning the gap. Germline V gene sequence: CDR1 MGHRA, CDR2 YSYEKL. CDR3 sequence reads: CASSQRPTNNEQFF. The CDR3 DNA sequence: TGCGCCAGCAGCCAACGACCGACAAACAATGAGCAGTTCTTC.

This clone was observed a few times. V gene TRBV7-2 combines with J gene TRBJ1-6, with D uncertain. CDR3 length equals 15 residues. Trimming removed 3 bases at V and 10 bases at J, with 16 bases between. Germline CDR1 is SGHTA and CDR2 is FQGNSA. The CDR3: CASSLTAEVESPLHF. DNA for the CDR3: TGTGCCAGCAGCTTGACGGCGGAAGTCGAGTCACCCCTCCACTTT.

The chain is built from TRBV10-2 and TRBJ2-2; 8 bases map to TRBD1. J gave up 4 bases and V 6 bases, and 10 bases lay outside the gene matches. CDR3 length: 16 residues. Germline assignment: CDR1 WSHSY and CDR2 SAAADI. The CDR3 DNA reads TGCGCCAGCAGACCCAGGTGGGACAGGCGCACCGGGGAGCTGTTTTTT. This sequence encodes CASRPRWDRRTGELFF.

The V and J genes are TRBV14 and TRBJ1-3, with no clear D. Trimming left V 0 bases short and J 10 bases short, with 4 bases between. The CDR3 extends over 11 amino acids. Germline values: CDR1 SGHDN, CDR2 FVKESK. The DNA for the CDR3 is TGTGCCAGCAGCCAAGATCTGACCATATATTTT. This gives the protein CASSQDLTIYF.

Points on this clone: The conserved closing phenylalanine or tryptophan is absent in this CDR3, likely reflecting a read error. The chain employs TRBV29-1 and TRBJ1-1; 7 nucleotides agree with TRBD1. With V trimmed by 3 bases and J by 4 bases, 8 bases remained unmatched. The CDR3 consists of 14 residues. Germline lookup yields CDR1 SQVTM and CDR2 ANQGSEA. This CDR3 is CSVDPGAGGTEAFL. The CDR3 DNA reads TGCAGCGTTGACCCTGGTGCAGGGGGCACTGAAGCTTTCCTT.

The chain is built from TRBV5-4 and TRBJ2-1, with 7 bases fitting TRBD2. The CDR3 has 16 residues. CDR1 and CDR2 (germline): SGHNT, YYREEE (reference sequence). Trimming removed 4 bases from V and 2 bases from J; junction bases left unmatched: 9. CDR3 loop: CASSRNPSGPYNEQFF. CDR3 coding DNA: TGTGCCAGCAGCCGAAATCCTAGCGGCCCCTACAATGAGCAGTTCTTC.

This chain links TRBV5-1 with TRBJ1-2; perhaps TRBD1 as D (6 bases). Germline V gene data show CDR1 as SGHRS and CDR2 as YFSETQ. V dropped 3 bases and J dropped 8 bases, with 11 bases sitting between them. The CDR3 runs to 12 residues. DNA for the CDR3: TGCGCCAGCAGCTGGGACACGATGGGCTACACCTTC. This translates into CASSWDTMGYTF.

By share of the sample, this clone is medium-sized. The chain employs TRBV2 and TRBJ2-1; a weak D match, TRBD1 (6 bases). The CDR3 totals 16 residues. Trimming pared 9 bases from V and 10 bases from J, leaving 28 bases between. Germline-derived CDR1 and CDR2 are SNHLY and FYNNEI. The CDR3 is CASQGLAGPWFAEQFF. The CDR3 coding sequence is TGTGCCAGTCAGGGGCTCGCGGGTCCGTGGTTTGCGGAGCAGTTCTTC. The full variable domain, completed using reference TRBV2 and TRBJ2-1, is EPEVTQTPSHQVTQMGQEVILRCVPISNHLYFYWYRQILGQKVEFLVSFYNNEISEKSEIFDDQFSVERPDGSNFTLKIRSTKLEDSAMYFCASQGLAGPWFAEQFFGPGTRLTVL.

The J gene is TRBJ2-1, the V gene TRBV20-1; 7 nucleotides align to TRBD1. This CDR3 is 10 amino acids long. Germline V gene data show CDR1 as DFQATT and CDR2 as SNEGSKA (reference sequence). The CDR3 loop is CSIGQASQFF. CDR3 in DNA: TGCAGCATAGGACAGGCTTCGCAGTTCTTC.

This clone was recorded a few times. The rearrangement uses TRBV18 and TRBJ2-1; 8 nucleotides align to TRBD2. CDR1 is KGHSH and CDR2 is LQKENI in the germline V gene. The trim removed 4 bases at V and 5 bases at J, leaving 10 bases unmatched. This CDR3 spans 16 amino acids. The CDR3 bases are TGTGCCAGCTCACTCGCGAGTCTAGCGGGTCACAATGAGCAGTTCTTC. It specifies CASSLASLAGHNEQFF.

This chain connects TRBV4-1 to TRBJ2-7; TRBD2 matches at 8 bases. Germline V gene lookup returns CDR1 MGHRA and CDR2 YSYEKL. CDR3 length: 16 residues. Trimming removed 3 bases from V and 7 bases from J; junction bases left unmatched: 14. CDR3 sequence reads: CASSHVNTGGNVEQYF. For the CDR3, the DNA is TGCGCCAGCAGCCATGTTAATACGGGAGGGAACGTTGAGCAGTACTTC.

The chain couples TRBV2 to TRBJ1-2; TRBD1 aligns across 10 bases. Trimming cost V 6 bases and J 8 bases; bases outside gene matches: 3. The CDR3 runs to 12 residues. Looked up from germline, CDR1 is SNHLY and CDR2 is FYNNEI. CDR3 sequence reads: CASRDRGQGYTF. CDR3 DNA sequence: TGTGCCAGCAGAGACAGGGGGCAGGGCTACACCTTC.

V gene TRBV6-5 combines with J gene TRBJ1-1; 7 bases are shared with TRBD1. Germline CDR1 MNHEY, CDR2 SVGAGI. The CDR3 spans 14 residues. Here the CDR3 reads CVDRVKNVNTEAFF. Here the CDR3 DNA reads TGTGTCGACAGGGTAAAAAATGTGAACACTGAAGCTTTCTTT.

This sequence joins TRBV15 and TRBJ2-5, with 8 bases aligning to TRBD2. Looked up from germline, CDR1 is LNHNV and CDR2 is YYDKDF (reference sequence). Trimming took 0 bases from V and 0 from J; bases not matched to a gene: 9. This CDR3 contains 18 residues. CDR3 in DNA: TGTGCCACCAGCAGAGATCTCACGGGAGGGGTAAACCAAGAGACCCAGTACTTC. This encodes CATSRDLTGGVNQETQYF.

This chain uses TRBV29-1 with TRBJ2-2, with TRBD2 matching over 14 bases. The CDR3 is 15 residues long. J lost 3 bases, V lost 6 bases, and 3 bases had no gene match. Germline values: CDR1 SQVTM, CDR2 ANQGSEA. The CDR3, as DNA: TGCAGCGTCCGGACTAGCGGGGGGTACACCGGGGAGCTGTTTTTT. Translating gives CSVRTSGGYTGELFF.

The chain couples TRBV27 to TRBJ1-2; tentative D call: TRBD1 (6 bases). This CDR3 spans 13 amino acids. Germline-derived CDR1 and CDR2 are MNHEY and SMNVEV (reference sequence). V lost 4 bases and J lost 2, with 8 bases in between. For the CDR3, the DNA is TGTGCCAGCAGTTCACAGGGCAACTATGGCTACACCTTC. It encodes CASSSQGNYGYTF.

This clone has just a few counts. The gene calls are TRBV4-1 and TRBJ2-5; tentatively, D is TRBD2 (5 bases). The V end was cut by 4 bases, the J end by 5 bases, with 17 bases between. Looked up from germline, CDR1 is MGHRA and CDR2 is YSYEKL. The CDR3 has 15 residues. The CDR3 region has the DNA TGCGCCAGCAGCCCCGCCCGCGGAGGAGCGGAGACCCAGTACTTC. Translated, it gives CASSPARGGAETQYF.

The V call is TRBV30, the J call TRBJ2-7, with D tentatively TRBD1 (6 bases). The CDR3 sequence is 13 residues long. From germline, CDR1 is GTSNPN and CDR2 SVGIG (reference sequence). Trimming took 7 bases from V and 2 from J, leaving 15 bases between them. CDR3 residues: CAYRRQGTYEQYF. For the CDR3, the DNA is TGTGCCTATCGGAGGCAGGGGACCTACGAGCAGTACTTC. The full variable domain, with the rest looked up from reference TRBV30 and TRBJ2-7, is SQTIHQWPATLVQPVGSPLSLECTVEGTSNPNLYWYRQAAGRGLQLLFYSVGIGQISSEVPQNLSASRPQDRQFILSSKKLLLSDSGFYLCAYRRQGTYEQYFGPGTRLTVT.

The J gene is TRBJ1-2, the V gene TRBV18; D ambiguous. Trimming pared 7 bases from V and 3 bases from J, leaving 6 bases between. This CDR3 spans 11 amino acids. CDR1 is KGHSH and CDR2 is LQKENI in the germline V gene. The CDR3 here is CASFSDYGYTF. The CDR3 DNA is TGTGCCAGCTTCTCTGACTATGGCTACACCTTC.

Judged by abundance, this clone is medium-sized. CDR3 nucleotide sequence: TGTGCCAGCAGCAAAAAGTCGGGTAGGACAGAAACTAACTATGGCTACACCTTC. It is translated as CASSKKSGRTETNYGYTF. The V gene is TRBV21-1, the J gene TRBJ1-2; the DNA was not compared with TRBD1, the D call given in the table. TRBV21-1 is designated a pseudogene. The CDR3 length is 18 residues.

This clone occurred a few times. V is TRBV19 and J is TRBJ2-6; D is perhaps TRBD2 (7 bases). Trimming took off 7 bases at V and 0 bases at J, with 19 bases between the two ends. The germline CDR1 and CDR2 sequences are LNHDA and SQIVND (reference sequence). The CDR3 loop spans 18 amino acids. CDR3 protein: CASMLRGGLISGANVLTF. The DNA for the CDR3 is TGTGCCAGTATGTTAAGAGGGGGACTAATCTCTGGGGCCAACGTCCTGACTTTC.

The chain recombines TRBV29-1 with TRBJ1-2; 10 bases fit TRBD1. Germline assignment: CDR1 SQVTM and CDR2 ANQGSEA. J gave up 2 bases and V 5 bases, and 2 bases lay outside the gene matches. The CDR3 is 13 amino acids. The CDR3 bases are TGCAGCGTTCAGGGACAGGGGAACTATGGCTACACCTTC. It encodes CSVQGQGNYGYTF.

The CDR3, as DNA: TGCAGCGTTGGTGGCAGGGGGGTGTACGAGCAGTACTTC. Amino acids: CSVGGRGVYEQYF. The V call is TRBV29-1, the J call TRBJ2-7, with D possibly TRBD1 on 7 matching bases. The germline gives CDR1 SQVTM, CDR2 ANQGSEA. The V end was cut by 4 bases, the J end by 4 bases, with 14 bases between. This CDR3 has 13 residues.

This clone was recorded once. V gene TRBV2 combines with J gene TRBJ2-7, with TRBD2 identical over 7 bases. The J segment lost 2 bases and the V segment lost 6 bases, leaving 10 bases of the junction unmatched. The CDR3 is 15 residues long. Per germline, CDR1 SNHLY and CDR2 FYNNEI. CDR3 region: CASRVTGGIAYEQYF. The DNA for the CDR3 is TGTGCCAGCAGAGTCACGGGGGGAATTGCCTACGAGCAGTACTTC. The full variable domain, with the rest looked up from reference TRBV2 and TRBJ2-7, is EPEVTQTPSHQVTQMGQEVILRCVPISNHLYFYWYRQILGQKVEFLVSFYNNEISEKSEIFDDQFSVERPDGSNFTLKIRSTKLEDSAMYFCASRVTGGIAYEQYFGPGTRLTVT.

This sequence joins TRBV18 and TRBJ1-4; unclear D gene. CDR1 KGHSH and CDR2 LQKENI come from the germline V gene. V lost 1 base, J lost 6 bases, and 12 bases lay in between. CDR3 length equals 15 residues. CDR3 nucleotides: TGTGCCAGCTCACCACATTTCCCTTTTGATGAAAAACTGTTTTTT. Translation gives CASSPHFPFDEKLFF.

This clone was recorded a few times. This chain links TRBV2 with TRBJ2-1, with D unclear. The length of the CDR3 is 11 residues. The germline V gene encodes CDR1 SNHLY and CDR2 FYNNEI. V lost 4 bases to trimming and J lost 15 bases, with 13 bases between them. CDR3 amino acids: CASSALLKRFF. CDR3 nucleotides: TGTGCCAGCAGTGCTCTTCTCAAGAGGTTCTTC.

The chain employs TRBV10-1 and TRBJ2-3; TRBD2 agrees at 7 bases. This CDR3 is 15 amino acids long. V was clipped by 5 bases and J by 5 bases; unmatched bases: 10. Looked up from germline, CDR1 is WNHNN and CDR2 is SYGVQD (reference sequence). CDR3 DNA sequence: TGCGCCAGCAGTCAAACTAGCGTTGGGGTAGATACGCAGTATTTT. Its protein product is CASSQTSVGVDTQYF.

This clone was counted only a few times. The J gene is TRBJ2-7, the V gene TRBV5-4, with TRBD1 matching 9 bases. Germline V CDR1 and CDR2: SGHNT, YYREEE (reference sequence). The CDR3 sequence is 13 residues long. Losses at the gene ends were 5 bases for V and 5 bases for J; bases not matched to a gene: 5. The CDR3 DNA follows: TGTGCCAGCAGTTTGACAGGGGGGAACGAGCAGTACTTC. It is translated as CASSLTGGNEQYF.

In DNA form, the CDR3 reads TGTGCCAGCTCACCCGAGGGGACAGAAAATCAGCCCCAGCATTTT. Amino acid sequence: CASSPEGTENQPQHF. The chain links TRBV18 to TRBJ1-5, with 7 bases matching TRBD1. V was clipped by 3 bases and J by 4 bases; unmatched bases: 6. This CDR3 spans 15 amino acids. The germline gives CDR1 KGHSH, CDR2 LQKENI.

This clone was observed a few times. The chain has TRBV5-1 and TRBJ1-1; weak D call: TRBD1 (5 bases). CDR1 is SGHRS and CDR2 is YFSETQ in the germline V gene. The V and J ends lost 4 bases and 3 bases respectively, with 13 bases between them. The CDR3 contains 14 residues. CDR3 region: CASSREGDDTEAFF. The CDR3 region has the DNA TGCGCCAGCAGCCGAGAAGGGGATGACACTGAAGCTTTCTTT.